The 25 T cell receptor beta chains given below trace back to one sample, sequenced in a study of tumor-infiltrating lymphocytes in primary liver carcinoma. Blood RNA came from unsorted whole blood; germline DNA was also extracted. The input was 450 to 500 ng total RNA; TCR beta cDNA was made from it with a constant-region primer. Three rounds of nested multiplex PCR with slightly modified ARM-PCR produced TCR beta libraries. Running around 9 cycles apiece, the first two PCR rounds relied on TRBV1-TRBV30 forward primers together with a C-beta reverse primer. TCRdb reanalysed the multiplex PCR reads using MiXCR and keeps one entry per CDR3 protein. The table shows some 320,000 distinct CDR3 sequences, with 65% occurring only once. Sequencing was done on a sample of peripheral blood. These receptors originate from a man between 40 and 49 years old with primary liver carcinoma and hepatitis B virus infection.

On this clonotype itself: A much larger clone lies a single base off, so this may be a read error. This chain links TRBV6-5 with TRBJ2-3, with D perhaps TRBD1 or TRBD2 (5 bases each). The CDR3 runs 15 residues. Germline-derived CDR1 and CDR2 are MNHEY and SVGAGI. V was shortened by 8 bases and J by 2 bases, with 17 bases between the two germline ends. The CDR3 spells CASGRGTIDTDTQYF. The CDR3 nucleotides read TGTGCCAGCGGGAGAGGGACCATAGACACAGATACGCAGTATTTT.

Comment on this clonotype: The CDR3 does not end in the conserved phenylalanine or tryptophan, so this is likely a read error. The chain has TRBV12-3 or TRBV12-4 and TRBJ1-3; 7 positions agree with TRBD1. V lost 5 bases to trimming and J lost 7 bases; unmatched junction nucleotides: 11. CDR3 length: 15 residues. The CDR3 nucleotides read TGTGCCAGCAGTCTGGCAGTCGGGACAGTCAACACCATATATTCT. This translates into CASSLAVGTVNTIYS.

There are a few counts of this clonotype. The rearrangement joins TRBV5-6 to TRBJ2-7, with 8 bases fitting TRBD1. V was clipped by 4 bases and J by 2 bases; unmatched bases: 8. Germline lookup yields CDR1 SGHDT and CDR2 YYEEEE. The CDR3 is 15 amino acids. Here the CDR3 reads CASSVRTGSTYEQYF. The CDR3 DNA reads TGTGCCAGCAGCGTACGGACAGGGTCTACCTACGAGCAGTACTTC.

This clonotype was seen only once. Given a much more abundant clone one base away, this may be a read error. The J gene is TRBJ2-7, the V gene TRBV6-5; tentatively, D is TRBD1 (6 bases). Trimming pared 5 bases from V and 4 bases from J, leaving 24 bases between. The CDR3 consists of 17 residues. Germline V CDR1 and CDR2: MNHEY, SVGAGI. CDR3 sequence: CASSPDLGHAGSYEQYF. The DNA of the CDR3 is TGTGCCAGCAGTCCTGATCTGGGACATGCCGGGTCTTACGAGCAGTACTTC.

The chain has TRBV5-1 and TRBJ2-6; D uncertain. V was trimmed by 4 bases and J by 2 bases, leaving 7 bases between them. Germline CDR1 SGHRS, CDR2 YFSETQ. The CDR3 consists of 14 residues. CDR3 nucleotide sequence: TGCGCCAGCAGCCCGGGTCCTGGGGCCAACGTCCTGACTTTC. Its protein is CASSPGPGANVLTF.

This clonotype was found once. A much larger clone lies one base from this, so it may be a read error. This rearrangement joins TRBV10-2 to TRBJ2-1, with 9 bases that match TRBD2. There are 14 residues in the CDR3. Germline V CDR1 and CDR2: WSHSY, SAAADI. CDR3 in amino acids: CASSGTSAGNEQSF. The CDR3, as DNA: TGCGCCAGCAGTGGGACTAGCGCGGGGAATGAGCAGTCCTTC.

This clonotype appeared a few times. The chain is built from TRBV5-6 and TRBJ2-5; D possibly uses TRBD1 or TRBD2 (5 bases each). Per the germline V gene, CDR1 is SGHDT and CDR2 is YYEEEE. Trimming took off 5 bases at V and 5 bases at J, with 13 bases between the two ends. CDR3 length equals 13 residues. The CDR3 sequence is CASRPGTRETQYF. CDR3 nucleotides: TGTGCCAGCAGACCAGGGACCAGGGAGACCCAGTACTTC.

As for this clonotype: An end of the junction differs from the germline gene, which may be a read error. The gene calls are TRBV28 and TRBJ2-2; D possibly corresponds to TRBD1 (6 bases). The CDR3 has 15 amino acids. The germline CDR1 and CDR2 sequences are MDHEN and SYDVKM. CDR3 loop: CASTLIQGPSGELFF. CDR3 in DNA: TGTGCCAGCACTTTAATACAGGGTCCCTCCGGGGAGCTGTTTTTT.

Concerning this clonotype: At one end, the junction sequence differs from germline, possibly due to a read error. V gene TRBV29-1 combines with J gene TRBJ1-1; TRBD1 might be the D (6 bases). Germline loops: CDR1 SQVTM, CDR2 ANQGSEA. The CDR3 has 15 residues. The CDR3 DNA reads TGCAGCGTTGCCGGGGGCTGGGACATGAGCACTGATGCTTTCTTT. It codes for CSVAGGWDMSTDAFF.

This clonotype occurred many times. The CDR3 here is CASSLDRGQFSYGYTF. CDR3 in DNA: TGCGCCAGCAGCCTGGACAGGGGGCAGTTTAGCTATGGCTACACCTTC. The chain carries TRBV4-3 and TRBJ1-2, with TRBD1 identical over 11 bases. Germline V lookup: CDR1 LGHNA, CDR2 YSLEER. V trimming: 4 bases; J trimming: 4 bases; junction bases outside the gene matches: 8. CDR3 size: 16 residues.

The CDR3 spells CVSSSSYEQYF. The CDR3 nucleotides are TGTGTCAGTAGTTCCTCCTACGAGCAGTACTTC. V is TRBV6-5 and J is TRBJ2-7; D unclear. The CDR3 loop spans 11 amino acids. The V gene's germline CDR1 is MNHEY and CDR2 SVGAGI.

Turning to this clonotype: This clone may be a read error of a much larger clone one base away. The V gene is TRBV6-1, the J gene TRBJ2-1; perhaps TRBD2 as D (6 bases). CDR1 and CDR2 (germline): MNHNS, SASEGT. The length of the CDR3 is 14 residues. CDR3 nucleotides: TGTGCCAGCAGCGGTAGCGGATACTACAATGAGCAGCTCTTC. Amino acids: CASSGSGYYNEQLF.

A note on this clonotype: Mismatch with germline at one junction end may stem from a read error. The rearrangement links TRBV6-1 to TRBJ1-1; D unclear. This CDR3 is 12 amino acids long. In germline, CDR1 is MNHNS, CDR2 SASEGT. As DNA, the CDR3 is TGTGCCAGCAAACAATTGAACTCTGAAGCTTTCTTT. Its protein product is CASKQLNSEAFF.

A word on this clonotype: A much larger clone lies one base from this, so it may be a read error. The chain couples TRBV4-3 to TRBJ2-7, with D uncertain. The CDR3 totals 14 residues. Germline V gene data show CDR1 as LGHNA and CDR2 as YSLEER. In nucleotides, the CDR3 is TGCGTCAGCAGCCAAGAGGCAGACACCTACGAGCAGTACTTC. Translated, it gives CVSSQEADTYEQYF.

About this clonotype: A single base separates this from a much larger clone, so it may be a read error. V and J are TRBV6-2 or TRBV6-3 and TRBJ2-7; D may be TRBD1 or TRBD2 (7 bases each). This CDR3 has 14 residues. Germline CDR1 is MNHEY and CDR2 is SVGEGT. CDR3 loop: CASSTGDYSHEQYF. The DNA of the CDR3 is TGTGCCAGCAGTACAGGGGACTACTCCCACGAGCAGTACTTC.

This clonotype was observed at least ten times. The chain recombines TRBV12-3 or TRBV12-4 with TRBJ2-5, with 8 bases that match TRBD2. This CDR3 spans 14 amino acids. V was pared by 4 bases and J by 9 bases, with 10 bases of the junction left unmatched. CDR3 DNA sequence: TGTGCCAGCAGTTCTCCTTTAGCGGGGTGGGCCCAGTACTTC. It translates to CASSSPLAGWAQYF.

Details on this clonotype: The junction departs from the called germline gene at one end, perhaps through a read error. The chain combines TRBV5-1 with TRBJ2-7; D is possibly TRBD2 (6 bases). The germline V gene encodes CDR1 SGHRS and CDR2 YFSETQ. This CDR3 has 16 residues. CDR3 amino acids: CASSHGRETARHEQYF. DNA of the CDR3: TGCGCTAGCAGCCATGGTCGGGAGACGGCTCGCCACGAGCAGTACTTC.

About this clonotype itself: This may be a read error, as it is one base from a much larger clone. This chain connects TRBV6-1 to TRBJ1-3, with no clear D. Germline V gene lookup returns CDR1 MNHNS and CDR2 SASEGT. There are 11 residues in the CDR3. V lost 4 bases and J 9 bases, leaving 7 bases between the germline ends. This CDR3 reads CASSVSATIYF. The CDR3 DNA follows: TGTGCCAGCAGTGTGTCCGCCACCATATATTTT.

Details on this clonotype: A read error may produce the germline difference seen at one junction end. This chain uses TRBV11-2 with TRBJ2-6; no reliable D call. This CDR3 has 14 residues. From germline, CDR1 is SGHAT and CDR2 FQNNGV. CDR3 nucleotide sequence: TGTGCCAGCGGGTTGAGCTCTAGGGCCAACGTCCTGAGTTTC. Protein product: CASGLSSRANVLSF.

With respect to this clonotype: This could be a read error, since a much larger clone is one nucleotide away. CDR3 region: CASSSSGARNSPLHF. As DNA, the CDR3 is TGTGCCAGCAGTTCGTCGGGGGCCCGGAATTCACCCCTCCACTTT. The chain recombines TRBV12-3 or TRBV12-4 with TRBJ1-6; D may be TRBD1 (6 bases). V dropped 4 bases and J dropped 7 bases, with 14 bases sitting between them. This CDR3 region has 15 residues.

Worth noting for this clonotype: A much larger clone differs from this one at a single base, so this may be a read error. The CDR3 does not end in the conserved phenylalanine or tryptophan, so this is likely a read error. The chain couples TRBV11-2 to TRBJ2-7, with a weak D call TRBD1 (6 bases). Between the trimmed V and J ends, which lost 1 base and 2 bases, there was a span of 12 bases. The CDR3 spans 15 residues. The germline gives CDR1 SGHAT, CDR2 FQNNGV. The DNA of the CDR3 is TGTGCCAGCAGCTTAGGACAGGCGAATACCTACGAGCAGTACCTC. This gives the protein CASSLGQANTYEQYL.

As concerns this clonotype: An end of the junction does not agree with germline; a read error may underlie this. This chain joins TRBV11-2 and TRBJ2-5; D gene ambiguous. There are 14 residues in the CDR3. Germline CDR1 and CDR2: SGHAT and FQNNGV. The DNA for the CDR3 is TGTGCCAGCAGTTTATCAGCTCACCAAGAGACCCAGTGCTTC. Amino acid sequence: CASSLSAHQETQCF.

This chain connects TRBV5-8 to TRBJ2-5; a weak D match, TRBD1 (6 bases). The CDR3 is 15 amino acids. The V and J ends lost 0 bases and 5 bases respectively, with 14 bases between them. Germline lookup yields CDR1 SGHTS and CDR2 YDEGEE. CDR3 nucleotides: TGTGCCAGCAGCTTGGCAGATGGGGGCAGGGAGACCCAGTACTTC. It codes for CASSLADGGRETQYF. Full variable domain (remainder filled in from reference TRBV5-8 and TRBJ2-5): EAGVTQSPTHLIKTRGQQATLRCSPISGHTSVYWYQQALGLGLQFLLWYDEGEERNRGNFPPRFSGRQFPNYSSELNVNALELEDSALYLCASSLADGGRETQYFGPGTRLLVL.

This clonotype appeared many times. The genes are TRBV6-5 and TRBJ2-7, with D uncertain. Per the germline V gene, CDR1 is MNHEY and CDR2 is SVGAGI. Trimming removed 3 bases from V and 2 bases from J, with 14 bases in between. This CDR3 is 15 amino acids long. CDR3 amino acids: CASSYTTMSPYEQYF. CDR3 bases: TGTGCCAGCAGTTATACGACGATGAGTCCCTACGAGCAGTACTTC.

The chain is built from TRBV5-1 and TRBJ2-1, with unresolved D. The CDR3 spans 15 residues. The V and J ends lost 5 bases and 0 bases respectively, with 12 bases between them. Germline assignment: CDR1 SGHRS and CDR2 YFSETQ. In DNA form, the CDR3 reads TGCGCCAGCAGGGTCGGAACAAGCTCCTACAATGAGCAGTTCTTC. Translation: CASRVGTSSYNEQFF.